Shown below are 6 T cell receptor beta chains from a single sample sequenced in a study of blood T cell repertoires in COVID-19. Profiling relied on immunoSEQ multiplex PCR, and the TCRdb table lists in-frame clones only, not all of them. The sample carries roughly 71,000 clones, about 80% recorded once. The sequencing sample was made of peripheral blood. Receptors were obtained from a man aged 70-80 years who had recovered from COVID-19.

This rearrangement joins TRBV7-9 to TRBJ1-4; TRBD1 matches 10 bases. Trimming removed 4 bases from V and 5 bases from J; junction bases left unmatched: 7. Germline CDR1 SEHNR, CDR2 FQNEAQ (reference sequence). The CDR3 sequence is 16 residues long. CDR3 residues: CASSSDRGEFNEKLFF. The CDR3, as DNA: TGTGCCAGCAGCTCGGACAGGGGGGAATTCAATGAAAAACTGTTTTTT. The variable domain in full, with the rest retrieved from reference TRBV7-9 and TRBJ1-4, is DTGVSQNPRHKITKRGQNVTFRCDPISEHNRLYWYRQTLGQGPEFLTYFQNEAQLEKSRLLSDRFSAERPKGSFSTLEIQRTEQGDSAMYLCASSSDRGEFNEKLFFGSGTQLSVL.

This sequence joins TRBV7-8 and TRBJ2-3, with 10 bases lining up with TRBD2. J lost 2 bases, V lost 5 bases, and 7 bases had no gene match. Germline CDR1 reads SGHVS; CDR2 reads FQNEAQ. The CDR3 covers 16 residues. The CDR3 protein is CASSRRLAGVTDTQYF. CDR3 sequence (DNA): TGTGCCAGCAGCCGTAGACTAGCGGGCGTCACAGATACGCAGTATTTT.

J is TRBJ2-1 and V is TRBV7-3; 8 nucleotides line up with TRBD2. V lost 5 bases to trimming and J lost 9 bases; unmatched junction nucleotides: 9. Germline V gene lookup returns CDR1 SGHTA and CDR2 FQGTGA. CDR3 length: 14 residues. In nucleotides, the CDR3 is TGTGCCAGCAGCCCGGGGGGGTCTAGTGTTGAGCAGTTCTTC. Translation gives CASSPGGSSVEQFF.

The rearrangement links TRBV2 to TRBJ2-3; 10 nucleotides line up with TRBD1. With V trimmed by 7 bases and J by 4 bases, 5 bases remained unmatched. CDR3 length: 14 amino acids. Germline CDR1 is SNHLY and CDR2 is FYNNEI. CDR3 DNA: TGTGCCAGCAAGGACAGGGGGTATTCAGATACGCAGTATTTT. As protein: CASKDRGYSDTQYF. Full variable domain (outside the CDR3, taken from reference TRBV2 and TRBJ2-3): EPEVTQTPSHQVTQMGQEVILRCVPISNHLYFYWYRQILGQKVEFLVSFYNNEISEKSEIFDDQFSVERPDGSNFTLKIRSTKLEDSAMYFCASKDRGYSDTQYFGPGTRLTVL.

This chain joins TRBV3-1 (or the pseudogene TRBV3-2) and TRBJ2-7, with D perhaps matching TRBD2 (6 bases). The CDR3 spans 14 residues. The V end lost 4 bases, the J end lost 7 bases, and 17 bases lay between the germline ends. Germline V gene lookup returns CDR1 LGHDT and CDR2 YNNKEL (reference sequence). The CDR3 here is CASSPGRGTPEQYF. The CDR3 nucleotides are TGTGCCAGCAGCCCAGGGCGCGGGACTCCTGAGCAGTACTTC.

CDR3 region: CASSPHPGTGVRGTQPQHF. The CDR3 DNA reads as TGTGCCAGTAGTCCCCACCCCGGGACAGGGGTTCGTGGTACTCAGCCCCAGCATTTT. V and J are TRBV19 and TRBJ1-5, with 10 bases fitting TRBD1. V dropped 5 bases and J dropped 6; count of bases not matched to a gene: 19. The germline V gene has CDR1 LNHDA and CDR2 SQIVND (reference sequence). The length of the CDR3 is 19 residues.